The next 10 T cell receptor beta chains were all read from a single sample in a study of blood T cell repertoires in COVID-19. Sequenced by immunoSEQ multiplex PCR; TCRdb stores in-frame clones only, minus some. The sample has 150,000 or so clones, roughly 80% seen once. The sequenced sample consisted of PBMCs or T cells enriched from blood (not recorded which). The receptors come from a woman aged 40 to 50 with acute COVID-19.

The chain joins TRBV2 to TRBJ1-2; the D gene is possibly TRBD1 (5 bases). V lost 4 bases, J lost 5 bases, and 8 bases lay in between. CDR3 length equals 12 residues. In germline, CDR1 is SNHLY, CDR2 FYNNEI. CDR3 sequence: CASSGREYGYTF. The CDR3 DNA sequence: TGTGCCAGCAGTGGCAGGGAATATGGCTACACCTTC.

The CDR3 DNA reads as TGTGCCAGCAGCCAAGTCTATTCGAGCACAGATACGCAGTATTTT. Translating gives CASSQVYSSTDTQYF. The chain employs TRBV14 and TRBJ2-3, with D hard to call. Per germline, CDR1 SGHDN and CDR2 FVKESK. The CDR3 runs 15 residues. V was pared by 1 base and J by 0 bases, with 8 bases between. The variable domain in full, completed from reference TRBV14 and TRBJ2-3, reads EAGVTQFPSHSVIEKGQTVTLRCDPISGHDNLYWYRRVMGKEIKFLLHFVKESKQDESGMPNNRFLAERTGGTYSTLKVQPAELEDSGVYFCASSQVYSSTDTQYFGPGTRLTVL.

The CDR3 DNA is TGCGCCACCTCAGGGGCCTATGGCTACACCTTC. It codes for CATSGAYGYTF. The gene calls are TRBV10-2 and TRBJ1-2; D may be TRBD1 (6 bases). This CDR3 spans 11 amino acids. Trimming removed 10 bases from V and 4 bases from J, with 10 bases in between. Germline values: CDR1 WSHSY, CDR2 SAAADI.

This chain uses TRBV3-1 (or the pseudogene TRBV3-2) with TRBJ1-4, with a tentative D call TRBD1 (6 bases). Germline V gene sequence: CDR1 LGHDT, CDR2 YNNKEL (reference sequence). This CDR3 comprises 16 residues. V was shortened by 4 bases and J by 8 bases, with 20 bases between the two germline ends. CDR3 coding DNA: TGTGCCAGCAGCCCAATCCACACAGGGAATGAGGAAAAACTGTTTTTT. Encoded protein: CASSPIHTGNEEKLFF.

CDR3 sequence (DNA): TGTGCCAGGACACCCGAGCGGGAGACCCCTACAATTGAGCAGTTCTTC. Amino acids: CARTPERETPTIEQFF. The rearrangement links TRBV2 to TRBJ2-1; 8 nucleotides align to TRBD2. Germline lookup yields CDR1 SNHLY and CDR2 FYNNEI. The CDR3 consists of 16 residues. V gave up 9 bases and J gave up 9 bases; unmatched junction bases: 19. The full variable domain, completed using reference TRBV2 and TRBJ2-1, is EPEVTQTPSHQVTQMGQEVILRCVPISNHLYFYWYRQILGQKVEFLVSFYNNEISEKSEIFDDQFSVERPDGSNFTLKIRSTKLEDSAMYFCARTPERETPTIEQFFGPGTRLTVL.

The chain has TRBV27 and TRBJ2-1, with 11 nucleotides matching TRBD2. Per the germline V gene, CDR1 is MNHEY and CDR2 is SMNVEV (reference sequence). V was pared by 4 bases and J by 3 bases, with 5 bases of the junction left unmatched. There are 16 residues in the CDR3. DNA of the CDR3: TGTGCCAGCAGTTCCCCCGGGACTAGCGGCTACAATGAGCAGTTCTTC. It codes for CASSSPGTSGYNEQFF.

This clone was observed a handful of times. This rearrangement joins TRBV7-9 to TRBJ1-2; possibly TRBD1 for D (6 bases). Trimming stripped 6 bases from V and 0 bases from J, with 14 bases between. The germline V gene encodes CDR1 SEHNR and CDR2 FQNEAQ (reference sequence). The CDR3 extends over 15 amino acids. The CDR3 loop is CASRVDQGPNYGYTF. CDR3 in DNA: TGTGCCAGCAGGGTTGACCAGGGGCCTAACTATGGCTACACCTTC.

This chain joins TRBV2 and TRBJ1-1; weak D call: TRBD1 (5 bases). Trimming cost V 8 bases and J 0 bases, with 10 bases left between them. The CDR3 loop spans 13 amino acids. Germline CDR1 reads SNHLY; CDR2 reads FYNNEI. CDR3 bases: TGTGCCAGCCGACAGACCATGAACACTGAAGCTTTCTTT. This encodes CASRQTMNTEAFF.

The chain recombines TRBV29-1 with TRBJ2-1; 10 nucleotides agree with TRBD1. The CDR3 is 14 residues long. From germline, CDR1 is SQVTM and CDR2 ANQGSEA. Germline trimming cut 6 bases from V and 3 bases from J; bases unmatched to any gene: 5. CDR3 protein: CSVGQGGFYNEQFF. The CDR3 DNA sequence: TGCAGCGTCGGACAGGGGGGCTTCTACAATGAGCAGTTCTTC.

The chain has TRBV4-1 and TRBJ2-1; possibly TRBD2 for D (6 bases). The CDR3 totals 15 residues. Trimming stripped 2 bases from V and 7 bases from J, with 15 bases between. Germline assignment: CDR1 MGHRA and CDR2 YSYEKL. CDR3 coding DNA: TGCGCCAGCAGCCAACACAACGGGAGACAGAATGAGCAGTTCTTC. This sequence encodes CASSQHNGRQNEQFF.